This T cell receptor beta chain was obtained from a study of T cell clonality in common variable immunodeficiency. The protocol was immunoSEQ multiplex PCR, while the TCRdb copy is restricted to in-frame clones and leaves out a portion. The sample lists approximately 52,000 clones, none appearing once, the ten largest making up about 3.7%. This clone was observed at least ten times. The read ends 3 residues shy of where the CDR3 ends; the end is completed using the germline J gene. Deletions cut 1 base from V and 5 bases from J, with 11 bases between. Germline V gives CDR1 SGHTA, CDR2 FQGNSA. This CDR3 spans 14 amino acids.

The sequenced material came from peripheral blood mononuclear cells. This sequence originates from a person aged 18 to 75 in good health. The chain carries TRBV7-2 and TRBJ1-1, with D perhaps matching TRBD1 (5 bases). The sequenced part of the CDR3 DNA is TGTGCCAGCAGCTTAGAAGGGGCGAGGACTGAA. Translated: CASSLEGARTE. The CDR3, in full, reads CASSLEGARTEAFF.